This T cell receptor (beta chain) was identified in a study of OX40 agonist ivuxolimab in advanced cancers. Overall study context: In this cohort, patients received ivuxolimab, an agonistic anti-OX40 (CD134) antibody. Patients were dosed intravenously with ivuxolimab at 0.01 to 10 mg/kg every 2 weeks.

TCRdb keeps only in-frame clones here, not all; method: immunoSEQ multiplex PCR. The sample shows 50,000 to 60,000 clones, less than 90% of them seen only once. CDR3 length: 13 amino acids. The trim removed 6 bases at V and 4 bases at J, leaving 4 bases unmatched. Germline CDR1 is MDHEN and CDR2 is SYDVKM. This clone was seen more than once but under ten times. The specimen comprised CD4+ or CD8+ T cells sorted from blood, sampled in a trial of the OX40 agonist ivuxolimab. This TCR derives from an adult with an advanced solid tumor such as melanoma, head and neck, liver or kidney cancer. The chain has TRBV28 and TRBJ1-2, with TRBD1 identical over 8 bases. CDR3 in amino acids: CASRTGDLYGYTF. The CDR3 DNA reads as TGTGCCAGCAGGACAGGGGACCTCTATGGCTACACCTTC.